This T cell receptor beta chain was documented in a study of cytomegalovirus exposure and HLA in healthy donors listed by TCRdb under 2017. Regarding the study in general: In an earlier analysis of 450 to 750 of the donors, about 260 Gb of sequence data and 100 million or so unique TCR beta sequences from 150 million to 200 million T cells were reported. Of the roughly 400 genotyped donors, around 81% fell in the genetic ancestry cluster associated with self-reported Caucasian donors. An earlier analysis of nearly 600 of the donors applied high-throughput TCR beta sequencing to assess whether each TCR beta V gene segment acted as functional or pseudogenic. Four to six DR-DQ haplotypes were handled as single units for association and clustering, since linkage in the cohort was strong. A later analysis re-analyzed previously published TCR beta repertoires from 500 to 700 donors and added high-resolution HLA genotyping to study TCR occurrence patterns. All discovery cohort repertoires had been generated using a single sequencing platform. In the later analysis, no new phenotypic data were used to find candidate immune exposures; instead, reliance was placed on TCR beta sequences and their occurrence across donors. Along with the roughly 710-subject first cohort, a separate validation cohort of over 90 different subjects was used. The aim of the study was to test whether cataloging public T cell receptors could identify signatures of past pathogen exposure. Typing coverage varied by locus: roughly 629-640 donors for A, B, C, DRB1 and DQB1; roughly 500 for DQA1; approximately 610 for DPA1; under 490 for DPB1. Among roughly 400 genotyped donors of the cohort, an average of approximately 240,000 unique TCR beta nucleotide sequences was sequenced per donor, of which about 19% were non-productive. To predict cytomegalovirus infection status, the study combined high-throughput TCR immunosequencing, statistical association of individual TCRs with disease status, and machine learning. HLA typing covered class I and class II loci at four-digit resolution. A later genetic analysis took genome-wide SNP genotypes for about 65% of the roughly 670 donors and used that subset as a discovery cohort. About 300 gigabases of sequencing data and approximately 84 million unique TCR sequences were included in an early release covering 550 to 650 HLA-typed donors. Using immunosequencing, the study profiled T cell repertoires from 666 subjects and related those repertoires to cytomegalovirus serostatus. Alongside the repertoire data, information on donor age, sex, ethnicity and CMV serostatus was compiled. General study outcomes and caveats: In a later analysis, HLA-associated TCR beta chains showed more clonal expansion and lower generation probabilities than non-associated chains that were equally common. Because counts were too low, roughly 16 rarely observed V segments, including chromosome 9 orphons, were left out of the earlier analysis of 587 of the donors. The presence/absence analyses assumed that sequencing depth was roughly uniform across donors, and that assumption may not be true. In vitro tests confirmed that a few of the cytomegalovirus-associated TCR beta chains recognize cytomegalovirus antigens. In a later analysis, the rate of TCR association differed among HLA loci, with DRB1 alleles having the most associated TCRs and HLA-C alleles having the fewest. Because HLA typing was missing for some donors at each locus, association tests included only the typed subset. For the cohort, immune exposure information was limited to CMV serostatus. It was suggested by the authors that the approach could potentially be generalized to other disease states and immunological phenotypes. A cluster of highly shared sequence variants was judged likely to be a technical artifact of the sequencing pipeline. In a later analysis, several top co-occurrence clusters were reported to appear linked to parvovirus B19, influenza, CMV and Epstein-Barr virus. A further reported finding was that TCR beta sequences accurately predicted the HLA-A and HLA-B alleles for most subjects in the first cohort. When HLA alleles, especially DR and DQ, strongly co-occurred, TCR associations were difficult to assign to individual alleles. In both the original and validation cohorts, the classifier was reported to diagnose cytomegalovirus status with high specificity and sensitivity. An association between a missense DCLRE1C variant and V-gene and J-gene trimming of TCR beta chains was found in a later genetic analysis and replicated in an independent cohort. The 87-base-pair reads could not distinguish some IMGT-functional V segments, including TRBV6-2 and TRBV6-3, so those segments were excluded. While some public TCRs were present in many individuals, most TCR sequences turned up only very rarely across donors. A later analysis found that most CMV-associated TCR beta chains appeared HLA-restricted, with HLA associations seemingly driven largely by CMV exposure. Correlated functional status among segregating V segments might reflect linkage disequilibrium, but an unknown experimental factor could not be ruled out. At a false discovery rate of 0.05, a later analysis linked around 17,000 TCR beta sequences to specific HLA alleles. In an earlier analysis of around 600 of the donors, most TCR beta V segments were observed in productive rearrangements about 90% or about 30% of the time, broadly matching IMGT annotations. The cohort was sequenced for TCR beta chains only, and without alpha or paired-chain data the features that could be detected were limited. The study listed around 160 TCR beta chains as associated with cytomegalovirus. Compared with the 666-donor mean, donors in an Asian-associated ancestry cluster had fewer N-insertions in productive TCRs, according to a later genetic analysis.

The cohort was made up of 666 healthy bone marrow donors. Cohort members were all nominally healthy when sampled, although unrecorded immune exposures were likely present. The donor was CMV seropositive and was included in the group of 289 seropositive cohort members. Every donor gave a peripheral blood sample, and the peripheral blood mononuclear cells from that sample were used for TCR beta sequencing. The Qiagen DNeasy Blood Extraction Kit was used to extract genomic DNA from the blood cell samples. The library was prepared using the immunoSEQ multiplex PCR assay. For the multiplex PCR, a mixture combining 60 forward primers for TCR Vbeta segments and 13 reverse primers for TCR Jbeta segments was used. The CDR3 region of rearranged TCR beta genes was amplified from genomic DNA by a multiplex PCR assay. On the Illumina HiSeq System, the amplified TCR beta libraries were sequenced as 87-base-pair reads. As for the authors' bioinformatics: Across the roughly 640 repertoires, a later analysis counted tens of millions of unique TCR beta chains, around 10 million of which were shared by at least two donors. A nearest-neighbor algorithm error-corrected the raw reads and collapsed the reads into unique sequences, merging closely related sequences to remove PCR and sequencing errors. To assign V, D and J gene segments, CDR3 sequences were aligned to IMGT reference sequences. Each retained sequence needed at least a six-nucleotide match to both a V gene segment and a J gene segment. Rearrangements were called productive when the CDR3 lacked stop codons and stayed in frame with V and J; all others were non-productive. Following IMGT convention, CDR3 was defined as the stretch from the second conserved V-encoded cysteine up to the conserved J-encoded phenylalanine. The earlier analysis of about 620 of the donors excluded sequences that lacked an unambiguous match to a single V gene segment. An earlier analysis of around 600 of the donors classified V segments as functional when productive rearrangements were above 56.7% and as segregating when the standard deviation between donors was above 5%. To diagnose cytomegalovirus status from the catalog of TCR beta chain sequences, a statistical classification framework was built. In a later analysis, TCR nucleotide sequences were compared against IMGT/GENE-DB human TR gene sequences so that V and J genes could be assigned. Using the TCRdist pipeline, a later analysis assigned CDR3 sequences along with most-parsimonious VDJ recombination scenarios. A later analysis defined each TCR beta chain by its CDR3 amino acid sequence plus V-gene family, and excluded reads lacking a unique V-gene family. In a later analysis, 550 to 650 highly shared, low-generation-probability nucleotide sequences were removed to address suspected cross-contamination and a sequencing artifact. A later analysis calculated a clonal expansion index for each public chain from normalized within-repertoire ranks of inferred template counts. A later analysis computed generation probabilities with a VDJ recombination model fitted to out-of-frame rearrangements, and checked the results against IGoR. In a later analysis, TCR-TCR, TCR-HLA and TCR-CMV co-occurrence was scored with hypergeometric tests, and a repertoire-size bias correction was applied to TCR pairs. False discovery rates were estimated in a later analysis by permuting HLA or CMV assignments 20 times. In a later analysis, co-occurring TCRs were grouped using DBSCAN, and TCRdist sequence similarity was added for clustering within HLA-allele-positive subsets. Repertoires with fewer than 30,000 or more than 120,000 public chains were left out of co-occurrence clustering, as were a handful of repertoires with anomalous nucleotide sharing. TCRdb provides this immuneACCESS table in a form limited to in-frame rearrangements. Some clones are lacking; in checked studies, under half of them reflect an unresolved V gene, and why the rest are absent is not known. That table is the source of V, J and clone size, and D and trimming were worked out from the DNA. This sample gives about 190,000 clones in total; more than 70% of them show up just once. The ten largest clones add up to approximately 4.8% of the sample.

To note about this clone: Its recognized antigen is unknown. The record has no base qualities; no much larger clone is one base away.

Looking up the germline V gene yields CDR1 MNHEY and CDR2 SVGAGI. V is cut by 6 bases and J by 7 bases, and the space between the germline ends is 18 bases. The CDR3 covers 14 residues, taking in both the cysteine and the phenylalanine. Only the CDR3 DNA stays, 42 bases, in frame from base 1. The sample taken for sequencing was PBMCs. The V and J genes are TRBV6-5 and TRBJ2-5, with no confident D gene call. The sequence was obtained from a man aged 30 to 39 in good health and CMV-seropositive. The CDR3 has the sequence CASSPDRLLGTQYF. In nucleotide form, the sequence is TGTGCCAGCAGCCCCGACCGATTGCTAGGGACCCAGTACTTC.